Following are 22 T cell receptor beta chains from one sample sequenced in a study of T cell responses to AZD1222 COVID-19 vaccine. Profiling relied on immunoSEQ multiplex PCR, and the TCRdb table lists in-frame clones only, not all of them. The profile shows over 100,000 clones, 90% of them singletons. The source was peripheral blood, collected on day 0 of AZD1222 vaccination. Receptors were obtained from an adult in good health.

This clone was counted once. The rearrangement links TRBV18 to TRBJ2-7, with TRBD1 matching over 7 bases. The CDR3 has 16 residues. V gave up 0 bases and J gave up 5 bases; unmatched junction bases: 10. Per the germline V gene, CDR1 is KGHSH and CDR2 is LQKENI. The CDR3 sequence: CASSPPIKGGADEQYF. The CDR3 nucleotides read TGTGCCAGCTCACCACCTATTAAAGGGGGCGCGGACGAGCAGTACTTC.

V gene TRBV28 combines with J gene TRBJ1-2; D ambiguous. This CDR3 has 14 residues. Germline CDR1 reads MDHEN; CDR2 reads SYDVKM. Trimming shortened V by 3 bases and J by 4 bases, and 12 bases separated the two germline ends. The CDR3 sequence is CASSLVVESYGYTF. CDR3 in DNA: TGTGCCAGCAGTTTGGTCGTAGAGTCCTATGGCTACACCTTC.

This chain connects TRBV27 to TRBJ2-7; TRBD1 might be the D (6 bases). The CDR3 sequence is 18 residues long. The germline CDR1 and CDR2 sequences are MNHEY and SMNVEV (reference sequence). V lost 0 bases to trimming and J lost 3 bases, with 21 bases between them. DNA for the CDR3: TGTGCCAGCAGTTTATCCTCTCCAACCTTTACAGGGAGCTACGAGCAGTACTTC. Its translation: CASSLSSPTFTGSYEQYF.

This chain uses TRBV19 with TRBJ1-5; possibly TRBD1 for D (6 bases). Germline CDR1 reads LNHDA; CDR2 reads SQIVND (reference sequence). The V gene lost 0 bases and the J gene lost 6 bases, with 15 bases spanning the gap. The CDR3 extends over 16 amino acids. Here the CDR3 DNA reads TGTGCCAGTAGTATAGATCGGGGGGGGGCGGTTCAGCCCCAGCATTTT. Its translation: CASSIDRGGAVQPQHF.

This clone was counted once. The CDR3 DNA reads TGTGCCAGTACTTCTCCATTAGCGAACACTGAAGCTTTCTTT. The encoded protein is CASTSPLANTEAFF. The chain couples TRBV19 to TRBJ1-1; D gene uncertain. From germline, CDR1 is LNHDA and CDR2 SQIVND (reference sequence). The CDR3 length is 14 residues. With 7 bases removed from V and 1 base from J, the gap between germline ends came to 13 bases.

This chain uses TRBV28 with TRBJ1-3, with D maybe TRBD1 (5 bases). Germline V gene sequence: CDR1 MDHEN, CDR2 SYDVKM. V dropped 3 bases and J dropped 8 bases, with 11 bases sitting between them. The CDR3 has 13 residues. The CDR3 DNA follows: TGTGCCAGCAGTTTCGTGGGGGGAGACACCATATATTTT. It translates to CASSFVGGDTIYF.

The rearrangement uses TRBV7-2 and TRBJ1-1; no clear D. The germline V gene has CDR1 SGHTA and CDR2 FQGNSA. This CDR3 comprises 11 residues. Trimming left V 4 bases short and J 8 bases short, with 8 bases between. Written as DNA, the CDR3 is TGTGCCAGCAGCTCGCTCCGGGAAGCTTTCTTT. Translating it yields CASSSLREAFF.

This rearrangement joins TRBV11-2 to TRBJ1-6, with D unclear. CDR3 size: 14 residues. Germline V gene data show CDR1 as SGHAT and CDR2 as FQNNGV. The V and J ends lost 4 bases and 7 bases respectively, with 11 bases between them. CDR3 sequence reads: CASSSTPANSPLHF. The DNA for the CDR3 is TGTGCCAGCAGCTCCACCCCGGCGAATTCACCCCTCCACTTT.

J is TRBJ2-7 and V is TRBV7-2, with 7 bases that match TRBD2. V shed 4 bases, J shed 4 bases, and the junction held 10 bases outside the gene matches. Germline assignment: CDR1 SGHTA and CDR2 FQGNSA. The CDR3 contains 15 residues. The DNA of the CDR3 is TGTGCCAGCAGCTGGCTAGCGGATATAAAGTACGAGCAGTACTTC. Its translation: CASSWLADIKYEQYF.

The genes are TRBV11-2 and TRBJ2-5; D is undetermined. The CDR3 totals 12 residues. The germline CDR1 and CDR2 sequences are SGHAT and FQNNGV. The V gene lost 3 bases and the J gene lost 5 bases, with 7 bases spanning the gap. Here the CDR3 reads CASSFVGETQYF. The CDR3 nucleotides are TGTGCCAGCAGCTTCGTGGGGGAGACCCAGTACTTC.

This chain joins TRBV29-1 and TRBJ1-2; D gene uncertain. V lost 4 bases to trimming and J lost 7 bases, with 19 bases between them. Per germline, CDR1 SQVTM and CDR2 ANQGSEA. The CDR3 runs 14 residues. The CDR3 DNA reads TGCAGCGTTGTGGGTGGAGGTAGGCTGGGTGGCTACACCTTC. Translated: CSVVGGGRLGGYTF.

V usage is TRBV10-1 and J usage is TRBJ2-7; D is ambiguous. There are 15 residues in the CDR3. Germline-derived CDR1 and CDR2 are WNHNN and SYGVQD (reference sequence). The ends were cut back, 10 bases at V and 1 base at J, with 20 bases in the middle. The DNA of the CDR3 is TGCGCCAACCTCTGCCAAGGCGTATCATCCTACGAGCAGTACTTC. Amino acid sequence: CANLCQGVSSYEQYF.

V is TRBV6-1 and J is TRBJ1-3; D gene ambiguous. The CDR3 runs 16 residues. CDR1 MNHNS and CDR2 SASEGT come from the germline V gene. Trimming cost V 0 bases and J 0 bases, with 9 bases left between them. CDR3 bases: TGTGCCAGCAGTGAAGCTGACCCTCACTCTGGAAACACCATATATTTT. Encoded protein: CASSEADPHSGNTIYF.

The chain links TRBV11-2 to TRBJ2-5; 7 nucleotides match TRBD2. The junction had 11 bases not matched to a gene; V was cut back by 5 bases and J by 5 bases. Germline loops: CDR1 SGHAT, CDR2 FQNNGV. The CDR3 runs 15 residues. The CDR3 nucleotides are TGTGCCAGCAGCAGACTCACCGGGGGGTTTGAGACCCAGTACTTC. Its protein is CASSRLTGGFETQYF. The variable domain in full, with the rest retrieved from reference TRBV11-2 and TRBJ2-5, is EAGVAQSPRYKIIEKRQSVAFWCNPISGHATLYWYQQILGQGPKLLIQFQNNGVVDDSQLPKDRFSAERLKGVDSTLKIQPAKLEDSAVYLCASSRLTGGFETQYFGPGTRLLVL.

J is TRBJ2-3 and V is TRBV29-1; possibly TRBD2 for D (6 bases). The germline V gene encodes CDR1 SQVTM and CDR2 ANQGSEA. Trimming shortened V by 3 bases and J by 8 bases, and 18 bases separated the two germline ends. CDR3 length: 14 residues. The CDR3 DNA reads as TGCAGCGTTGAGCTGACTAGTGGGGTAGCTACGCAGTATTTT. Its translation is CSVELTSGVATQYF.

This clone was found a few times. The rearrangement links TRBV4-1 to TRBJ2-5, with a weak D call TRBD2 (7 bases). Germline lookup yields CDR1 MGHRA and CDR2 YSYEKL. This CDR3 comprises 16 residues. V was trimmed by 1 base and J by 2 bases, leaving 14 bases between them. CDR3 sequence (DNA): TGCGCCAGCAGCCAAGGCTGGGGGCGGGGGCAAGAGACCCAGTACTTC. Translated, it gives CASSQGWGRGQETQYF.

V usage is TRBV19 and J usage is TRBJ1-1; no reliable D call. CDR1 is LNHDA and CDR2 is SQIVND in the germline V gene (reference sequence). The CDR3 has 13 residues. The V end was cut by 1 base, the J end by 5 bases, with 8 bases between. CDR3 bases: TGTGCCAGTAGTATAGTCGTGGGGACTGAAGCTTTCTTT. Its translation is CASSIVVGTEAFF.

The CDR3 here is CASSVEGLNYGYTF. The CDR3 DNA reads TGCGCCAGCAGCGTAGAAGGGTTGAACTATGGCTACACCTTC. This chain uses TRBV5-1 with TRBJ1-2; D remains unclear. The CDR3 extends over 14 amino acids. Per germline, CDR1 SGHRS and CDR2 YFSETQ. The V gene lost 4 bases and the J gene lost 2 bases, with 12 bases spanning the gap.

V gene TRBV4-1 combines with J gene TRBJ2-7; D unresolved. The CDR3 spans 12 residues. Germline lookup yields CDR1 MGHRA and CDR2 YSYEKL. V was shortened by 1 base and J by 4 bases, with 5 bases between the two germline ends. As DNA, the CDR3 is TGCGCCAGCAGCCAAGGAGGATACGAGCAGTACTTC. This sequence encodes CASSQGGYEQYF.

This sequence joins TRBV12-5 and TRBJ1-2; weak D call: TRBD1 (5 bases). V gave up 3 bases and J gave up 4 bases, with 9 bases separating them. Per the germline V gene, CDR1 is LGHNT and CDR2 is FRNRAP. The CDR3 length is 13 residues. The CDR3 sequence: CASGFAGTYGYTF. The CDR3 coding sequence is TGTGCTAGTGGTTTTGCAGGGACCTATGGCTACACCTTC.

This clone was found once. This chain links TRBV28 with TRBJ1-1; 7 bases map to TRBD1. The CDR3 covers 15 residues. Looked up from germline, CDR1 is MDHEN and CDR2 is SYDVKM. J lost 2 bases, V lost 8 bases, and 11 bases had no gene match. The CDR3 nucleotides read TGTGCCAGCTCCCTACCGGGACAGATAAACACTGAAGCTTTCTTT. It encodes CASSLPGQINTEAFF.

The chain joins TRBV25-1 to TRBJ2-7, with 8 bases that match TRBD1. The CDR3 length is 15 residues. Germline CDR1 reads MGHDK; CDR2 reads SYGVNS. J gave up 2 bases and V 4 bases, and 7 bases lay outside the gene matches. CDR3 DNA: TGTGCCAGCAGTGCCAGACAGGGGAGGACCTACGAGCAGTACTTC. Its protein product is CASSARQGRTYEQYF.